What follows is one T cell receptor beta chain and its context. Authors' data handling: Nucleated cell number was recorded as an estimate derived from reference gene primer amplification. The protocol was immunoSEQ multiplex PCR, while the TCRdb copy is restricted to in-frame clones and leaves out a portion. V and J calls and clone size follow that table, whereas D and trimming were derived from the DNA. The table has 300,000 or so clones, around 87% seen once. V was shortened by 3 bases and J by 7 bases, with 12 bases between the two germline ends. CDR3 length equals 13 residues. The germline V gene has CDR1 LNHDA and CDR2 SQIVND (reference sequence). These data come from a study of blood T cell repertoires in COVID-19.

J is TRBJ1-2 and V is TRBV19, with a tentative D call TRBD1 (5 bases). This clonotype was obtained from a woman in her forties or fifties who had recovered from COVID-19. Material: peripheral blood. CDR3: CASSISQGLGYTF. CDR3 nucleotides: TGTGCCAGTAGTATTAGTCAGGGACTTGGCTACACCTTC.